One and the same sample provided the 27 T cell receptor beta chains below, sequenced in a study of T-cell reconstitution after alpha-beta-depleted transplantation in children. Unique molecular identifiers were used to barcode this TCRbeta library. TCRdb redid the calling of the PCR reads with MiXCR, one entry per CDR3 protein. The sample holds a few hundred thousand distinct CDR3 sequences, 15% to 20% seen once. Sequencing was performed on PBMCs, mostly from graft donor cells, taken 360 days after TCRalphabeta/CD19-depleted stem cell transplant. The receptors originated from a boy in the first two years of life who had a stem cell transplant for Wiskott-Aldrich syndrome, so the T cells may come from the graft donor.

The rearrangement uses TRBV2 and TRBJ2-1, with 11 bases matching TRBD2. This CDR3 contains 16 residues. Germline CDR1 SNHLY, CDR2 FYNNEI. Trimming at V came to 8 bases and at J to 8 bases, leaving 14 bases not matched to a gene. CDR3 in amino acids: CASEKRLAGKMDEQFF. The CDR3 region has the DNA TGTGCCAGCGAAAAAAGACTAGCGGGAAAGATGGATGAGCAGTTCTTC.

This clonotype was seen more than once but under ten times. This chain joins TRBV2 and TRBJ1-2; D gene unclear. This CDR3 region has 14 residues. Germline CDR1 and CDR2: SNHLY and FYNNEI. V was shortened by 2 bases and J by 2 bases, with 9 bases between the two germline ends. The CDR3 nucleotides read TGTGCCAGCAGTGAATGGTGGCGAAACTATGGCTACACCTTC. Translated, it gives CASSEWWRNYGYTF.

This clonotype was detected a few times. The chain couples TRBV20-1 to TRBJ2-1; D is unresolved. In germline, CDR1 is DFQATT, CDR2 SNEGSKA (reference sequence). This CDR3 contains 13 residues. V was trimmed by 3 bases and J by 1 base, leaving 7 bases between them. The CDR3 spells CSASPESYNEQFF. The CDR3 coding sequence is TGCAGTGCTAGCCCCGAATCCTACAATGAGCAGTTCTTC.

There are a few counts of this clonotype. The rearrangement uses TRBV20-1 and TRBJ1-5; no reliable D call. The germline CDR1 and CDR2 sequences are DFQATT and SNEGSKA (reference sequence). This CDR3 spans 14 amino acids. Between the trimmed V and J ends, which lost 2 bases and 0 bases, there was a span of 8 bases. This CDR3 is CSARTFISNQPQHF. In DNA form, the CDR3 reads TGCAGTGCTAGAACTTTTATTAGCAATCAGCCCCAGCATTTT.

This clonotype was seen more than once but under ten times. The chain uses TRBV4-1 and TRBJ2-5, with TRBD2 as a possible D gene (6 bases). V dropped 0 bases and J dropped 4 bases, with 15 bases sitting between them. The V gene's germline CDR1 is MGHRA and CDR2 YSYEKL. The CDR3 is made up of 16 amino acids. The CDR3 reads CASSQDPGGLLETQYF. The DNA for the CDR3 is TGCGCCAGCAGCCAAGATCCCGGGGGACTCCTAGAGACCCAGTACTTC.

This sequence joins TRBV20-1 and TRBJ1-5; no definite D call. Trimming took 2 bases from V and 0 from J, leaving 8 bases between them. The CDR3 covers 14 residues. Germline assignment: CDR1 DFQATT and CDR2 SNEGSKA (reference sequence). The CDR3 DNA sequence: TGCAGTGCTAGAAAGACTTATAGCAATCAGCCCCAGCATTTT. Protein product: CSARKTYSNQPQHF.

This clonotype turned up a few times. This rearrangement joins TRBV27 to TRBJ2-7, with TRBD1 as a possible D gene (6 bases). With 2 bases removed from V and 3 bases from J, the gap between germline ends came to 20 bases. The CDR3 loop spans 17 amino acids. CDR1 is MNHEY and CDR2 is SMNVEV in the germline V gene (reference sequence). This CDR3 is CASSLTRTGWSFYEQYF. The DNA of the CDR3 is TGTGCCAGCAGTTTAACGCGAACAGGGTGGTCTTTCTACGAGCAGTACTTC.

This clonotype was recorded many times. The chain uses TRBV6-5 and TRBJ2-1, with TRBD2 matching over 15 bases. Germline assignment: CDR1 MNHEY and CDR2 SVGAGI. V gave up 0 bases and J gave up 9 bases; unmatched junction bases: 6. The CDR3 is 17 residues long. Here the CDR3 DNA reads TGTGCCAGCAGTTACTCCTGGACTAGCGGGAGGGCCTCTGAGCAGTTCTTC. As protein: CASSYSWTSGRASEQFF.

CDR3 in DNA: TGTGCCAGCAGCAGACAGACAACCTACGAGCAGTACTTC. This encodes CASSRQTTYEQYF. The chain has TRBV12-3 or TRBV12-4 and TRBJ2-7; D possibly corresponds to TRBD1 (5 bases). The CDR3 is made up of 13 amino acids. V gave up 6 bases and J gave up 2 bases, with 11 bases separating them.

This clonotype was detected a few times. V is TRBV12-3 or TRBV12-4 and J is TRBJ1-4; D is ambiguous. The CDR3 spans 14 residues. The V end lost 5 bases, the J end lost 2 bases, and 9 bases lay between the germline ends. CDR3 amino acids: CASSLRRTNEKLFF. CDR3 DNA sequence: TGTGCCAGCAGTCTCCGGAGGACTAATGAAAAACTGTTTTTT.

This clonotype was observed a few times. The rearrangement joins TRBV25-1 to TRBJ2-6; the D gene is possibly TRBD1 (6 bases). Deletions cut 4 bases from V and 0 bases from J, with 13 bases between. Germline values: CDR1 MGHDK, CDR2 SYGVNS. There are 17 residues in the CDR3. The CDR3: CASSATGGDSGANVLTF. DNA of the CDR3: TGTGCCAGCAGTGCGACAGGAGGTGACTCTGGGGCCAACGTCCTGACTTTC.

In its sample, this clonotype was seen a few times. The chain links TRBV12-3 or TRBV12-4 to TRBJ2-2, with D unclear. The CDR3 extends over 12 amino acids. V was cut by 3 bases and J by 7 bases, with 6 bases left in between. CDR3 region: CASSFKGGELFF. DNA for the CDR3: TGTGCCAGCAGTTTTAAAGGCGGGGAGCTGTTTTTT.

The CDR3 nucleotides read TGTGCCTGGAGTGTACGCCCCGGGACAGGGTACGAGCAGTACTTC. This encodes CAWSVRPGTGYEQYF. This chain uses TRBV30 with TRBJ2-7, with 9 bases aligning to TRBD1. V lost 0 bases to trimming and J lost 4 bases; unmatched junction nucleotides: 7. The CDR3 runs 15 residues. Germline values: CDR1 GTSNPN, CDR2 SVGIG (reference sequence).

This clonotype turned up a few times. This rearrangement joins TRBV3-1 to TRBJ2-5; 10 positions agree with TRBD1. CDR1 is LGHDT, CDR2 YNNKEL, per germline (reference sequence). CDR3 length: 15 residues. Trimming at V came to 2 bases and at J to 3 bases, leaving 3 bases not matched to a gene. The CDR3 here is CASSQHGTGEETQYF. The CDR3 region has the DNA TGTGCCAGCAGCCAACACGGGACAGGGGAAGAGACCCAGTACTTC.

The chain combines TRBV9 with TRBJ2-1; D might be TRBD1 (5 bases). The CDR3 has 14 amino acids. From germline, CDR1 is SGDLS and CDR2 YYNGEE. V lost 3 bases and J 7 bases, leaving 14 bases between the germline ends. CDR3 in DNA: TGTGCCAGCAGCGGAGGTCCAGGGTTTAATGAGCAGTTCTTC. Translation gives CASSGGPGFNEQFF.

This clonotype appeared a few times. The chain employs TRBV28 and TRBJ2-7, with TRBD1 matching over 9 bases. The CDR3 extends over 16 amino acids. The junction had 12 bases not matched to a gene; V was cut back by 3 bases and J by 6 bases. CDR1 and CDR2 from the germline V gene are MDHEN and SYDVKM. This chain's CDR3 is CASSFTGGGYSIEQYF. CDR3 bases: TGTGCCAGCAGTTTTACAGGGGGCGGTTACAGTATCGAGCAGTACTTC.

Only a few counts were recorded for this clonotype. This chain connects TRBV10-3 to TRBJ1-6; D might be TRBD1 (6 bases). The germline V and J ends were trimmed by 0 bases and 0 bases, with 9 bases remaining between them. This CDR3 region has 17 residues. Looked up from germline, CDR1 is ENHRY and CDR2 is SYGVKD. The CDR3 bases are TGTGCCATCAGTGAGTCGACAGGCCTCTCCTATAATTCACCCCTCCACTTT. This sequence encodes CAISESTGLSYNSPLHF.

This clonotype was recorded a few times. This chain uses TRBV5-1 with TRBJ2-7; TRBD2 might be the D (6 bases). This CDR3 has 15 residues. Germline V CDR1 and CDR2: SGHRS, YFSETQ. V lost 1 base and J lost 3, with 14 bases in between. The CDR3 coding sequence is TGCGCCAGCAGCTTGTTCCGGGACTTAATCTACGAGCAGTACTTC. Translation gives CASSLFRDLIYEQYF.

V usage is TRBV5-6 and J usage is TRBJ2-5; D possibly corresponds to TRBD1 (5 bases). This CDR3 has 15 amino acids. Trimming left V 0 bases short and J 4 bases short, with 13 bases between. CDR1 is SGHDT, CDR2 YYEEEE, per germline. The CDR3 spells CASSLALKTGETQYF. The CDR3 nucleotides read TGTGCCAGCAGCTTGGCCTTGAAAACAGGAGAGACCCAGTACTTC. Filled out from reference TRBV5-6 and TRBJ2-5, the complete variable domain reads DAGVTQSPTHLIKTRGQQVTLRCSPKSGHDTVSWYQQALGQGPQFIFQYYEEEERQRGNFPDRFSGHQFPNYSSELNVNALLLGDSALYLCASSLALKTGETQYFGPGTRLLVL.

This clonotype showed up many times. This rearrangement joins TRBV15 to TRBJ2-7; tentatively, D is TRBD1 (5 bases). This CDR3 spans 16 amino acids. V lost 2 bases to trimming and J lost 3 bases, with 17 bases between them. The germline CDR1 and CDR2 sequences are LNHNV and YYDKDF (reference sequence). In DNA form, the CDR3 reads TGTGCCACCAGCAGACGACGGGTGACAGAAGACTACGAGCAGTACTTC. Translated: CATSRRRVTEDYEQYF. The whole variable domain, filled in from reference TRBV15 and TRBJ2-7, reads DAMVIQNPRYQVTQFGKPVTLSCSQTLNHNVMYWYQQKSSQAPKLLFHYYDKDFNNEADTPDNFQSRRPNTSFCFLDIRSPGLGDTAMYLCATSRRRVTEDYEQYFGPGTRLTVT.

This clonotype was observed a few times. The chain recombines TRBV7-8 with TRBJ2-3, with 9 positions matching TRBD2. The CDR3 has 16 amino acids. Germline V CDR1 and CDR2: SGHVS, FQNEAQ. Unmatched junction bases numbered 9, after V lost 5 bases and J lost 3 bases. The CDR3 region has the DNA TGTGCCAGCAGCCGCGGGGGGGCCGGGTATACAGATACGCAGTATTTT. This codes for CASSRGGAGYTDTQYF.

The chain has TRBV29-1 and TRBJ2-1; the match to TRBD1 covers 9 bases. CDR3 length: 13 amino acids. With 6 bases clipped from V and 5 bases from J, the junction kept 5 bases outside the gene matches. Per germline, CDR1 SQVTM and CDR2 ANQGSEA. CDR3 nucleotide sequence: TGCAGCGTACCCGGGACAGGGAACAATGAGCAGTTCTTC. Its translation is CSVPGTGNNEQFF.

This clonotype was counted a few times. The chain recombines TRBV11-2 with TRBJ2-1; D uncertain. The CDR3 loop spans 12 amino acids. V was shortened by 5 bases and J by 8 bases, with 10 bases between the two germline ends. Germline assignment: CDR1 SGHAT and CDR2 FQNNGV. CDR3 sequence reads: CASSPARYEQFF. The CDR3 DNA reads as TGTGCCAGCAGCCCAGCGCGGTATGAGCAGTTCTTC.

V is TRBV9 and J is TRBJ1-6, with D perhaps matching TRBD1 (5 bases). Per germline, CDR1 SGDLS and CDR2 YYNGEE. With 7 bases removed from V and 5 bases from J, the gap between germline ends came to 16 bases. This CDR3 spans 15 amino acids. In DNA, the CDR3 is TGTGCCAGCTGTGAAGGCGCAGGGAATAATTCACCCCTCCACTTT. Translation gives CASCEGAGNNSPLHF.

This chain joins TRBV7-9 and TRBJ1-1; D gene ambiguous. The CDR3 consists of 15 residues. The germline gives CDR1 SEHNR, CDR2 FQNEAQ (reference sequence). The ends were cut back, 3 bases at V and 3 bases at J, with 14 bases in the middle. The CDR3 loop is CASSLWVIEDTEAFF. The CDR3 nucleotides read TGTGCCAGCAGCTTGTGGGTCATCGAAGACACTGAAGCTTTCTTT. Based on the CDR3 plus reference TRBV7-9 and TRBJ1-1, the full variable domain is DTGVSQNPRHKITKRGQNVTFRCDPISEHNRLYWYRQTLGQGPEFLTYFQNEAQLEKSRLLSDRFSAERPKGSFSTLEIQRTEQGDSAMYLCASSLWVIEDTEAFFGQGTRLTVV.

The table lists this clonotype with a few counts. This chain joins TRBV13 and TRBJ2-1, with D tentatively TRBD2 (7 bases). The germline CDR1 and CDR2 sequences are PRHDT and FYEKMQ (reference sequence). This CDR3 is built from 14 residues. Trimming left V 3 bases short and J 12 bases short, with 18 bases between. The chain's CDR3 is CASSLGGGPIVQFF. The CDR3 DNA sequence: TGTGCCAGCAGCTTGGGGGGGGGGCCCATTGTGCAGTTCTTC.

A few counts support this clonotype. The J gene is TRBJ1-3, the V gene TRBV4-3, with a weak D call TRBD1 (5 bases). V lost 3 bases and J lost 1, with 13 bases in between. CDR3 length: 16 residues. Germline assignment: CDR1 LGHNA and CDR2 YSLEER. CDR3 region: CASSQSGKRSGNTIYF. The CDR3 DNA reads TGCGCCAGCAGCCAGTCAGGGAAGCGGTCTGGAAACACCATATATTTT.